The following is a T cell receptor beta chain sequence with its context. What it binds is not known. Unique molecular identifiers were present on cDNA, and template switching added a universal primer site. MiXCR, run by TCRdb on the 5' RACE reads, gives a single entry per CDR3 protein. Of 250,000 to 300,000 distinct CDR3 sequences in the sample, 7.5% to 9.5% were seen once. This CDR3 comprises 14 residues. V lost 6 bases, J lost 3 bases, and 15 bases lay in between. Germline V gene sequence: CDR1 MNHNS, CDR2 SASEGT. The data originate from a study of identical twins. Study-level points and caveats: Abundant beta clonotypes from cord blood had fewer insertions, unlike memory repertoires, which showed none. Within twin pairs, the out-of-frame alpha sequences they shared showed excess low generation probability.

Healthy Caucasian individuals made up all the donors. The data were also submitted as part of a second study, on yellow fever vaccine responses in identical twins.

The sequenced sample consisted of CD8+ T cells sorted from blood. The sequence was obtained from a woman aged 18-29 years in good health. V usage is TRBV6-1 and J usage is TRBJ2-7; D is possibly TRBD1 or TRBD2 (5 bases each). CDR3 coding DNA: TGTGCCAGCAGGCAAGGCCCTGGGGGCTACGAGCAGTACTTC. Amino acid sequence: CASRQGPGGYEQYF.